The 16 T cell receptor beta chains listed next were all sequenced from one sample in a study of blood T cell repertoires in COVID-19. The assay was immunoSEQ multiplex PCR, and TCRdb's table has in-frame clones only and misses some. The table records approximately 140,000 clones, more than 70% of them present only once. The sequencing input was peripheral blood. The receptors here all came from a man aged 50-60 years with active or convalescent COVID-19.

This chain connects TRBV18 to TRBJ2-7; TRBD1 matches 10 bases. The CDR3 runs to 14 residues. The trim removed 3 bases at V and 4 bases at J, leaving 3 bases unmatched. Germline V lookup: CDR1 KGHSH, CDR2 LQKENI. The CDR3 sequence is CASSPGQGRYEQYF. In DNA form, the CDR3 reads TGTGCCAGCTCACCGGGACAGGGGAGATACGAGCAGTACTTC.

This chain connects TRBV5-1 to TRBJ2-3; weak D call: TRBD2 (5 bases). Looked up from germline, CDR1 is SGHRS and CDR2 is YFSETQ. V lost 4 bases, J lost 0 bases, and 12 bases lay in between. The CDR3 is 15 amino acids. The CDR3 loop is CASSGLLGSTDTQYF. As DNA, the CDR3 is TGCGCCAGCAGCGGACTCCTCGGTAGCACAGATACGCAGTATTTT.

CDR3 residues: CASSLPPGQANSDTQYF. CDR3 sequence (DNA): TGTGCCAGCAGTCTCCCGCCGGGACAGGCCAACTCAGATACGCAGTATTTT. The chain has TRBV28 and TRBJ2-3, with 8 bases that match TRBD1. Germline values: CDR1 MDHEN, CDR2 SYDVKM. The V gene end was trimmed by 5 bases and the J gene end by 4 bases; junction bases not matched to a gene: 14. This CDR3 has 17 amino acids.

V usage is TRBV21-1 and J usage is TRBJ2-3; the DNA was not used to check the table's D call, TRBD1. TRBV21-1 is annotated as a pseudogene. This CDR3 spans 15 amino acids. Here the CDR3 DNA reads TGTGCCAGCAGCAAAGTCACAGGGTCGGCAGATACGCAGTATTTT. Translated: CASSKVTGSADTQYF.

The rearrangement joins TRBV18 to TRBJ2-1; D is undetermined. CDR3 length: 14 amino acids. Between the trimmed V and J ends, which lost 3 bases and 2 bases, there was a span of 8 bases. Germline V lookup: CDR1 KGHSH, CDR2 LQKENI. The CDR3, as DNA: TGTGCCAGCTCACCCCCCAGTCCCTACAATGAGCAGTTCTTC. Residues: CASSPPSPYNEQFF.

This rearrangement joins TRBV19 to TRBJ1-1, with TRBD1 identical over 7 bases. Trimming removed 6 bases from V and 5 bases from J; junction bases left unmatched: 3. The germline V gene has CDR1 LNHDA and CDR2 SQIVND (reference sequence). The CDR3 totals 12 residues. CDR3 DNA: TGTGCCAGTAGCCAGGGGGTTACTGAAGCTTTCTTT. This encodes CASSQGVTEAFF.

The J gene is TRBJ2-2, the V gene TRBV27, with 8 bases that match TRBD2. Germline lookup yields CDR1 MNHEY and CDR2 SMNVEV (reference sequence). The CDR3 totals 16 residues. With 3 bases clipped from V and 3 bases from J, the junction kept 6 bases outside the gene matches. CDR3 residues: CASSFERELYTGELFF. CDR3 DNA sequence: TGTGCCAGCAGTTTCGAGCGGGAGTTGTACACCGGGGAGCTGTTTTTT.

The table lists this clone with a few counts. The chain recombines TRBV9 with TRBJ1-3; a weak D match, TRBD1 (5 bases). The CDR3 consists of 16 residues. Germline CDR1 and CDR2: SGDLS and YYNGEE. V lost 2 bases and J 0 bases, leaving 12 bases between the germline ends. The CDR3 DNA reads TGTGCCAGCAGCGTCGCCTTAAGGGGCTCTGGAAACACCATATATTTT. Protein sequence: CASSVALRGSGNTIYF.

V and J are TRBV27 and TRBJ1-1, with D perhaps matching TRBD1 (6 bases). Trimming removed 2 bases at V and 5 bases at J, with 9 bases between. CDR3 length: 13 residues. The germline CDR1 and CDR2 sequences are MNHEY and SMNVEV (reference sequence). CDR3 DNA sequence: TGTGCCAGCAGTTTAAGGGGGAGTACTGAAGCTTTCTTT. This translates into CASSLRGSTEAFF.

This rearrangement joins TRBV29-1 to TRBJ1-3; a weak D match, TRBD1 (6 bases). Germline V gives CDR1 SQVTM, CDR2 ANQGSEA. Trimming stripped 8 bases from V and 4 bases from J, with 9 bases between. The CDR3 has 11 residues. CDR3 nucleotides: TGCAGCCCCGGACAGGGAAACACCATATATTTT. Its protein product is CSPGQGNTIYF.

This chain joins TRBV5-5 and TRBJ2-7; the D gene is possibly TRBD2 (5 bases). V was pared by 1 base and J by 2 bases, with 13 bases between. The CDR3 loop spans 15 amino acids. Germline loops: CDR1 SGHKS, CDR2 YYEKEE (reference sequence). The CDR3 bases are TGTGCCAGCAGCTTGTTCCCCGAGGGCGCCTACGAGCAGTACTTC. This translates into CASSLFPEGAYEQYF. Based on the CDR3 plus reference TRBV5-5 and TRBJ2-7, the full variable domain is DAGVTQSPTHLIKTRGQQVTLRCSPISGHKSVSWYQQVLGQGPQFIFQYYEKEERGRGNFPDRFSARQFPNYSSELNVNALLLGDSALYLCASSLFPEGAYEQYFGPGTRLTVT.

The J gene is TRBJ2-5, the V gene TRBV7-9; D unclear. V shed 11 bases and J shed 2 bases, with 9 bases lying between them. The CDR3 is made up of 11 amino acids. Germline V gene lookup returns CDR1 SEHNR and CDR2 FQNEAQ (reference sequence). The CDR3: CACTFQETQYF. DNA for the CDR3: TGTGCCTGTACATTTCAAGAGACCCAGTACTTC.

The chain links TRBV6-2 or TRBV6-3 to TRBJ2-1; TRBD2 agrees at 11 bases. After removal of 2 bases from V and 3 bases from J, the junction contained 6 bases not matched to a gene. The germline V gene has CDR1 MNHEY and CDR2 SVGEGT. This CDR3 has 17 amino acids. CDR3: CASSYRASGRLYNEQFF. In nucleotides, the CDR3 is TGTGCCAGCAGTTACCGGGCTAGCGGGAGGCTCTACAATGAGCAGTTCTTC.

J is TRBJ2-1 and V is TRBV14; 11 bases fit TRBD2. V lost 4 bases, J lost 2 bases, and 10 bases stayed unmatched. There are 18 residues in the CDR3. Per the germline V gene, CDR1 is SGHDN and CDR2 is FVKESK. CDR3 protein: CASSRISLAGGAYNEQFF. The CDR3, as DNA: TGTGCCAGCAGCCGGATCTCCCTAGCGGGAGGAGCCTACAATGAGCAGTTCTTC.

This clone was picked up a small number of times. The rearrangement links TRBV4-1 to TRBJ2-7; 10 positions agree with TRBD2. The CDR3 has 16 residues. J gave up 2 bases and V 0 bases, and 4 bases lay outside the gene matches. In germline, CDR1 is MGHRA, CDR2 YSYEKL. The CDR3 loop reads CASSQDASGRAYEQYF. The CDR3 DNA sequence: TGCGCCAGCAGCCAAGATGCCAGCGGGAGGGCCTACGAGCAGTACTTC.

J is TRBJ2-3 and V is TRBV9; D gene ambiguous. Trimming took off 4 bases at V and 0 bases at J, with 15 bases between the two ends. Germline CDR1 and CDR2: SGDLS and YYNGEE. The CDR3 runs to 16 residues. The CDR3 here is CASSQQSTGSTDTQYF. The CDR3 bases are TGTGCCAGCAGCCAACAATCGACCGGGAGCACAGATACGCAGTATTTT.